Presented here are 15 T cell receptor beta chains from one specimen sequenced in a study of blood T cell repertoires in COVID-19. Profiling relied on immunoSEQ multiplex PCR, and the TCRdb table lists in-frame clones only, not all of them. The sample records roughly 170,000 clones, about 86% being singletons. The sequencing input was PBMCs or T cells enriched from blood (not recorded which). The origin of the receptors is a woman aged 45 to 65 in a cohort exposed to, infected with or recovered from COVID-19 (not recorded which).

This chain joins TRBV7-2 and TRBJ1-5, with 9 bases lining up with TRBD1. This CDR3 comprises 16 residues. Germline CDR1 SGHTA, CDR2 FQGNSA. The junction had 2 bases not matched to a gene; V was cut back by 0 bases and J by 2 bases. The CDR3 loop reads CASSLATGGGNQPQHF. CDR3 in DNA: TGTGCCAGCAGCTTAGCGACAGGGGGTGGCAATCAGCCCCAGCATTTT.

The gene calls are TRBV12-5 and TRBJ2-7; 7 bases agree with TRBD1. With V trimmed by 7 bases and J by 2 bases, 5 bases remained unmatched. Germline V gene lookup returns CDR1 LGHNT and CDR2 FRNRAP. The CDR3 runs 13 residues. CDR3 protein: CASAQGLTYEQYF. CDR3 DNA sequence: TGTGCTAGTGCACAGGGGTTAACCTACGAGCAGTACTTC.

The genes are TRBV27 and TRBJ1-5; D gene unclear. V dropped 6 bases and J dropped 0 bases, with 6 bases sitting between them. Germline V lookup: CDR1 MNHEY, CDR2 SMNVEV (reference sequence). There are 13 residues in the CDR3. CDR3 nucleotide sequence: TGTGCCAGCAGGGGGAGTAGCAATCAGCCCCAGCATTTT. It codes for CASRGSSNQPQHF.

The gene calls are TRBV29-1 and TRBJ2-1; 10 nucleotides align to TRBD1. CDR3 size: 13 residues. Looked up from germline, CDR1 is SQVTM and CDR2 is ANQGSEA. CDR3 protein: CSGDRGVLDEQFF. The CDR3 DNA is TGCAGTGGGGACAGGGGCGTGTTGGATGAGCAGTTCTTC.

The chain uses TRBV19 and TRBJ2-6; no reliable D call. CDR3 length equals 18 residues. The V end lost 0 bases, the J end lost 0 bases, and 12 bases lay between the germline ends. The germline V gene encodes CDR1 LNHDA and CDR2 SQIVND (reference sequence). The CDR3 sequence is CASSIDQAGTSGANVLTF. CDR3 coding DNA: TGTGCCAGTAGTATAGATCAAGCTGGTACCTCTGGGGCCAACGTCCTGACTTTC.

CDR3: CAWSGDPGKGFF. In nucleotides, the CDR3 is TGTGCCTGGAGTGGAGACCCAGGGAAGGGGTTCTTC. The chain recombines TRBV30 with TRBJ2-1; a weak D match, TRBD1 (5 bases). This CDR3 spans 12 amino acids. Germline V gene data show CDR1 as GTSNPN and CDR2 as SVGIG (reference sequence). The V and J ends lost 1 base and 15 bases respectively, with 16 bases between them.

V usage is TRBV27 and J usage is TRBJ2-6; D is ambiguous. From germline, CDR1 is MNHEY and CDR2 SMNVEV (reference sequence). V lost 4 bases, J lost 4 bases, and 8 bases lay in between. CDR3 length: 14 amino acids. DNA for the CDR3: TGTGCCAGCAGTTCAGTTTCGGGGGCCAACGTCCTGACTTTC. Protein: CASSSVSGANVLTF. Drawing the rest from reference TRBV27 and TRBJ2-6, the complete variable domain is EAQVTQNPRYLITVTGKKLTVTCSQNMNHEYMSWYRQDPGLGLRQIYYSMNVEVTDKGDVPEGYKVSRKEKRNFPLILESPSPNQTSLYFCASSSVSGANVLTFGAGSRLTVL.

The chain is built from TRBV12-3 or TRBV12-4 and TRBJ1-2, with TRBD1 matching over 8 bases. The CDR3 has 13 amino acids. V shed 6 bases and J 3 bases; nucleotides not matched to a gene: 3. The CDR3 spells CASRPTGDYGYTF. The CDR3 coding sequence is TGTGCCAGCAGACCGACAGGGGACTATGGCTACACCTTC.

In its sample, this clone was seen once. The rearrangement joins TRBV5-1 to TRBJ2-7, with 13 positions matching TRBD2. V lost 4 bases to trimming and J lost 5 bases; unmatched junction nucleotides: 6. Germline V gene lookup returns CDR1 SGHRS and CDR2 YFSETQ. This CDR3 has 15 amino acids. CDR3: CASSTLAGGPNEQYF. The CDR3 coding sequence is TGCGCCAGCAGCACACTAGCGGGAGGGCCCAACGAGCAGTACTTC.

The CDR3 nucleotides are TGTGCCAGTAGTATTCCAGGCGGGAGGGGAAGTACGCAGTATTTT. Translation gives CASSIPGGRGSTQYF. This chain uses TRBV19 with TRBJ2-3, with TRBD2 identical over 9 bases. V lost 3 bases, J lost 8 bases, and 9 bases stayed unmatched. CDR1 and CDR2 (germline): LNHDA, SQIVND (reference sequence). The CDR3 length is 15 residues.

The rearrangement links TRBV6-5 to TRBJ2-5; TRBD2 matches 11 bases. From germline, CDR1 is MNHEY and CDR2 SVGAGI. The CDR3 extends over 14 amino acids. CDR3 residues: CAPTSGELQKTQYF. The CDR3, as DNA: TGTGCGCCGACTAGCGGGGAACTTCAGAAGACCCAGTACTTC.

This clone is a singleton in its sample. V and J are TRBV28 and TRBJ1-5, with 9 nucleotides matching TRBD1. The J segment lost 2 bases and the V segment lost 8 bases, leaving 7 bases of the junction unmatched. The CDR3 loop spans 15 amino acids. Germline V gene data show CDR1 as MDHEN and CDR2 as SYDVKM. CDR3 in amino acids: CASRPTGGGNQPQHF. Here the CDR3 DNA reads TGTGCCAGCCGACCCACAGGGGGCGGCAATCAGCCCCAGCATTTT.

V gene TRBV28 combines with J gene TRBJ1-1; TRBD1 agrees at 10 bases. Germline V gene lookup returns CDR1 MDHEN and CDR2 SYDVKM. This CDR3 is 15 amino acids long. J gave up 11 bases and V 2 bases, and 11 bases lay outside the gene matches. CDR3 sequence reads: CASSLPGTGEKEAFF. For the CDR3, the DNA is TGTGCCAGCAGTTTACCCGGGACAGGGGAGAAGGAGGCTTTCTTT.

This clone was detected a few times. J is TRBJ1-4 and V is TRBV6-5, with D perhaps matching TRBD1 (5 bases). Germline V gives CDR1 MNHEY, CDR2 SVGAGI. The V end was cut by 6 bases, the J end by 3 bases, with 14 bases between. This CDR3 is built from 15 residues. The CDR3: CASRRDGSPNEKLFF. DNA of the CDR3: TGTGCCAGCAGGCGGGACGGTTCACCTAATGAAAAACTGTTTTTT.

The V and J genes are TRBV6-2 or TRBV6-3 and TRBJ2-7; D possibly corresponds to TRBD1 (6 bases). V lost 6 bases to trimming and J lost 3 bases, with 12 bases between them. The CDR3 has 13 amino acids. CDR1 MNHEY and CDR2 SVGEGT come from the germline V gene. CDR3 residues: CASSRDTYYEQYF. The CDR3 DNA reads TGTGCCAGCAGCCGGGACACTTACTACGAGCAGTACTTC.